The sequence of this T cell receptor beta chain was determined in a study of cytomegalovirus exposure and HLA in healthy donors (dated by TCRdb to about 2017). Broadly, across the study: In an earlier analysis of some 610 of the donors, around 300 Gb of sequence data and about 110 million unique TCR beta sequences from about 179 million T cells were reported. Rather than using new phenotypic data, the later analysis identified candidate immune exposures from TCR beta sequences and from how often those sequences occurred across donors. The study was designed to test whether signatures of past pathogen exposure could be identified by cataloging public T cell receptors. A handful of DR-DQ haplotypes were handled as single units for association and clustering because linkage in the cohort was strong. Roughly 290 gigabases of sequencing data and around 90 million unique TCR sequences made up an early release that covered under 750 HLA-typed donors. To predict cytomegalovirus infection status, the study combined high-throughput TCR immunosequencing, statistical association of individual TCRs with disease status, and machine learning. Among the roughly 390 genotyped donors, around 81% belonged to the genetic ancestry cluster associated with self-reported Caucasian donors. In a later analysis, previously published TCR beta repertoires from 550 to 750 donors were re-analyzed and high-resolution HLA genotyping was added so that TCR occurrence patterns could be studied. The number of typed donors differed by locus: about 629-640 for A, B, C, DRB1 and DQB1; 522 for DQA1; some 610 for DPA1; and 450 to 480 for DPB1. All discovery cohort repertoires had been generated on a single sequencing platform. Donor age, sex, ethnicity and CMV serostatus were compiled together with the repertoire data. Among 398 genotyped donors of the cohort, an average of approximately 240,000 unique TCR beta nucleotide sequences were sequenced per donor, 15% to 20% of them non-productive. HLA typing covered class I and class II loci at four-digit resolution. Using immunosequencing, the study profiled T cell repertoires from 550 to 750 subjects and related those repertoires to cytomegalovirus serostatus. An earlier analysis of some 600 of the donors applied high-throughput TCR beta sequencing to assess whether each TCR beta V gene segment acted as functional or pseudogenic. Along with the approximately 700-subject first cohort, a separate validation cohort of over 90 different subjects was used. In a later genetic analysis, genome-wide SNP genotypes for 398 of the 666 donors were used, and that subset was treated as a discovery cohort.

V lost 6 bases and J lost 6 bases; the stretch between them is 15 bases long. The CDR3 starts with the cysteine, ends with the phenylalanine, and has 14 residues. Only the CDR3 part of the read is kept: 42 bases, read in frame from the first base. In the germline V gene (reference sequence), CDR1 corresponds to GTSNPN and CDR2 to SVGIG. The full study reports these points: Correlated functional status among segregating V segments might be attributable to linkage disequilibrium, but an unknown experimental factor could not be ruled out. In a later analysis, the rate of TCR association differed among HLA loci, with DRB1 alleles having the most associated TCRs and HLA-C alleles having the fewest. A further reported finding was that TCR beta sequences accurately predicted the HLA-A and HLA-B alleles for most subjects in the first cohort. At a false discovery rate of 0.05, a later analysis linked roughly 17,000 TCR beta sequences to specific HLA alleles. Assigning TCR associations to individual alleles was difficult when HLA alleles, especially DR and DQ, strongly co-occurred. Over 15 rarely observed V segments, including chromosome 9 orphons, were excluded from the earlier analysis of several hundred of the donors because counts were too low. The cohort was sequenced for TCR beta chains only, and without alpha or paired-chain data the features that could be detected were limited. In the study, around 150 TCR beta chains were listed as associated with cytomegalovirus. For the cohort, immune exposure information was limited to CMV serostatus. According to a later genetic analysis, donors in an Asian-associated ancestry cluster had fewer N-insertions in productive TCRs than the approximately 650-donor mean. The 87-base-pair reads could not distinguish some IMGT-functional V segments, including TRBV6-2 and TRBV6-3, so those segments were excluded. It was suggested by the authors that the approach could potentially be generalized to other disease states and immunological phenotypes. In a later analysis, HLA-associated TCR beta chains were found to be more clonally expanded and to have lower generation probabilities than equally common non-associated chains. HLA typing was unavailable for some donors at each locus, so association tests used only the typed subset. In vitro tests confirmed that three of the cytomegalovirus-associated TCR beta chains recognize cytomegalovirus antigens. The classifier was reported to diagnose cytomegalovirus status with high specificity and sensitivity in both the original cohort and the validation cohort. A group of highly shared sequence variants was considered likely to be a technical artifact of the sequencing pipeline. V-gene and J-gene trimming of TCR beta chains was associated with a missense DCLRE1C variant in a later genetic analysis, and the association was replicated in an independent cohort. Roughly uniform sequencing depth across donors was assumed in presence/absence analyses, although this assumption may not hold. In a later analysis, most CMV-associated TCR beta chains were found to appear HLA-restricted, with HLA associations seemingly driven largely by CMV exposure. Broadly in line with IMGT annotations, most TCR beta V segments showed up in productive rearrangements about 87% or about 30% of the time in an earlier analysis of approximately 600 of the donors. Most TCR sequences were seen in very few donors, while some public TCRs were found in many individuals. In a later analysis, several top co-occurrence clusters were reported to appear linked to parvovirus B19, influenza, CMV and Epstein-Barr virus.

The method was the immunoSEQ multiplex PCR assay. For the multiplex PCR, a mixture combining 60 forward primers for TCR Vbeta segments and 13 reverse primers for TCR Jbeta segments was used. The CDR3 region of rearranged TCR beta genes was amplified from genomic DNA by a multiplex PCR assay. On the Illumina HiSeq System, the amplified TCR beta libraries were sequenced as 87-base-pair reads. In the original analysis: Across the 640 or so repertoires, a later analysis counted tens of millions of unique TCR beta chains, some 11 million of which were shared by at least two donors. Raw reads were error-corrected and collapsed into unique sequences by a nearest-neighbor algorithm in which closely related sequences were merged to remove PCR and sequencing errors. To assign V, D and J gene segments, CDR3 sequences were aligned to IMGT reference sequences. Each retained sequence needed at least a six-nucleotide match to both a V gene segment and a J gene segment. A rearrangement was called productive if the CDR3 had no stop codons and remained in frame with V and J, and every other rearrangement was called non-productive. CDR3 was defined according to IMGT convention as the region running from the second conserved V-encoded cysteine to the conserved J-encoded phenylalanine. The earlier analysis of about 500 of the donors excluded sequences that lacked an unambiguous match to a single V gene segment. In an earlier analysis of 587 of the donors, V segments were called functional above 56.7% productive rearrangements and were called segregating when the between-donor standard deviation exceeded 5%. A statistical classification framework was developed to diagnose cytomegalovirus status using the catalog of TCR beta chain sequences. A later analysis assigned V and J genes by comparing TCR nucleotide sequences with IMGT/GENE-DB human TR gene sequences. In a later analysis, CDR3 sequences and most-parsimonious VDJ recombination scenarios were assigned using the TCRdist pipeline. In a later analysis, each TCR beta chain was defined by its CDR3 amino acid sequence together with its V-gene family, and reads without a unique V-gene family were excluded. In a later analysis, 550 to 650 highly shared, low-generation-probability nucleotide sequences were removed to address suspected cross-contamination and a sequencing artifact. For each public chain, a later analysis derived a clonal expansion index from normalized ranks of inferred template counts within each repertoire. In a later analysis, generation probabilities were computed with a VDJ recombination model fitted to out-of-frame rearrangements, and the resulting probabilities were checked against IGoR. In a later analysis, TCR-TCR, TCR-HLA and TCR-CMV co-occurrence was scored with hypergeometric tests, and a repertoire-size bias correction was applied to TCR pairs. In a later analysis, false discovery rates were estimated by permuting HLA or CMV assignments 20 times. In a later analysis, co-occurring TCRs were grouped using DBSCAN, with TCRdist sequence similarity added in when clustering inside HLA-allele-positive subsets. Repertoires with fewer than 30,000 or more than 120,000 public chains, plus five repertoires with anomalous nucleotide sharing, were excluded from co-occurrence clustering. What TCRdb holds here is the immuneACCESS table cut down to in-frame rearrangements. Part of the clones is not present; checked against another copy, under half of the missing clones reflect an unresolved V gene, and the others are unexplained. V, J and clone size reflect that table, while D and trimming were determined from the DNA. For this sample there are about 160,000 clones; 75% to 85% appear just once. The top ten constitute approximately 1% of the sample.

In the case of this clone: Its antigen is currently not known. Nothing much larger sits one base from this clone, and base qualities are not available.

The cohort was made up of several hundred healthy bone marrow donors. All cohort members were sampled while nominally healthy, although unrecorded immune exposures were likely present. The donor tested CMV seropositive and was one of the 289 seropositive cohort members. A peripheral blood sample was provided by each donor, and peripheral blood mononuclear cells were used for TCR beta sequencing. Genomic DNA extraction from the blood cell samples was performed with the Qiagen DNeasy Blood Extraction Kit. Input material: PBMCs. The chain links TRBV30 with TRBJ1-6; a tentative D match to TRBD1 spans 6 bases. The TCR was taken from a girl aged 2-10 years in good health and CMV-seropositive. The base sequence is TGTGCCTGTTTAACGCAGGGGATTAATTCACCCCTCCACTTT. Protein translation: CACLTQGINSPLHF. The reference TRBV30 and TRBJ1-6 proteins fill in what lies around the CDR3, so the full variable domain reads SQTIHQWPATLVQPVGSPLSLECTVEGTSNPNLYWYRQAAGRGLQLLFYSVGIGQISSEVPQNLSASRPQDRQFILSSKKLLLSDSGFYLCACLTQGINSPLHFGNGTRLTVT.